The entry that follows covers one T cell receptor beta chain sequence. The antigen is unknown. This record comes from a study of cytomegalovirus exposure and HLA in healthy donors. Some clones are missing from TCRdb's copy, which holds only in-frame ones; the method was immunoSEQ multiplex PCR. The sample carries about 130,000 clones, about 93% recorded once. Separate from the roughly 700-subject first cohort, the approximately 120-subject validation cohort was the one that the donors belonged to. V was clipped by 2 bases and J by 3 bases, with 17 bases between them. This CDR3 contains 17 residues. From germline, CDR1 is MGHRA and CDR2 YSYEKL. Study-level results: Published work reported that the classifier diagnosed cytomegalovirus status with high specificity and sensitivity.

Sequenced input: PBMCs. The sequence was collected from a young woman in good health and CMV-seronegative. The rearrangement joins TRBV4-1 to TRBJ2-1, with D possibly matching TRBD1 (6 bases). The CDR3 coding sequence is TGCGCCAGCAGCCAAACTGGTTATGGGACACGCTACAATGAGCAGTTCTTC. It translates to CASSQTGYGTRYNEQFF.